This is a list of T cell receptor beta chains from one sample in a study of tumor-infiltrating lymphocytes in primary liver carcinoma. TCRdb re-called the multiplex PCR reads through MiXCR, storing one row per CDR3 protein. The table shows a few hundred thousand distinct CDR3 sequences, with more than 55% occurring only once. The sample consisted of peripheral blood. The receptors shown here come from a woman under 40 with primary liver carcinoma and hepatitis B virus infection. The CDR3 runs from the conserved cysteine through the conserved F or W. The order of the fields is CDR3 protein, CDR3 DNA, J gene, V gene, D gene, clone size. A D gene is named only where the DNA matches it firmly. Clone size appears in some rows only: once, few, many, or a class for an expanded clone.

CDR3 protein: CVSSSSGANYEQYF; CDR3 DNA: TGTGTCAGCAGTTCATCAGGAGCTAACTACGAGCAGTACTTC; J gene: TRBJ2-7; V gene: TRBV6-6; D gene: -; clone size: -
CDR3 protein: CASSSSGNRNDEQFF; CDR3 DNA: TGTGCCAGCAGCAGTAGCGGAAACCGGAACGATGAGCAGTTCTTC; J gene: TRBJ2-1; V gene: TRBV11-2; D gene: -; clone size: many
CDR3 protein: CASSSTVNRYSNQPQHF; CDR3 DNA: TGTGCCAGCAGCTCAACCGTCAACAGGTATAGCAATCAGCCCCAGCATTTT; J gene: TRBJ1-5; V gene: TRBV5-5; D gene: -; clone size: -
CDR3 protein: CASSYSRWSGGNTEAFF; CDR3 DNA: TGTGCCAGCAGTTACTCGAGGTGGTCTGGGGGGAACACTGAAGCTTTCTTT; J gene: TRBJ1-1; V gene: TRBV6-2/TRBV6-3; D gene: -; clone size: -
CDR3 protein: CASSLGLAYEQFF; CDR3 DNA: TGTGCCAGCAGTTTAGGCCTAGCGTATGAGCAGTTCTTC; J gene: TRBJ2-1; V gene: TRBV27; D gene: -; clone size: few
CDR3 protein: CASKRQGSNEKLFF; CDR3 DNA: TGTGCCAGCAAAAGACAGGGTTCGAATGAAAAACTGTTTTTT; J gene: TRBJ1-4; V gene: TRBV6-5; D gene: TRBD1; clone size: many
CDR3 protein: CASSPGGSAINAGELFF; CDR3 DNA: TGTGCCAGCAGCCCCGGTGGGAGTGCCATCAACGCCGGGGAGCTGTTTTTT; J gene: TRBJ2-2; V gene: TRBV11-2; D gene: -; clone size: -
CDR3 protein: CASSQLGAGETQYF; CDR3 DNA: TGTGCCAGCAGCCAACTGGGAGCGGGGGAGACCCAGTACTTC; J gene: TRBJ2-5; V gene: TRBV4-2; D gene: TRBD2; clone size: few
CDR3 protein: CSALTFPGQGTTEAFF; CDR3 DNA: TGCAGCGCTTTAACTTTCCCAGGACAGGGGACCACTGAAGCTTTCTTT; J gene: TRBJ1-1; V gene: TRBV29-1; D gene: TRBD1; clone size: many
CDR3 protein: CASSYFSREADTQYF; CDR3 DNA: TGTGCCAGCAGTTACTTCTCTAGGGAGGCCGATACGCAGTATTTT; J gene: TRBJ2-3; V gene: TRBV6-6; D gene: -; clone size: -
CDR3 protein: CSVGRNGELFF; CDR3 DNA: TGCAGCGTTGGGAGGAACGGGGAGCTGTTTTTT; J gene: TRBJ2-2; V gene: TRBV29-1; D gene: -; clone size: many
CDR3 protein: CSVLMEDTGELFF; CDR3 DNA: TGCAGCGTGTTAATGGAGGACACCGGGGAGCTGTTTTTT; J gene: TRBJ2-2; V gene: TRBV29-1; D gene: -; clone size: -
CDR3 protein: CASSKDPTERGTQYF; CDR3 DNA: TGTGCCAGCAGTAAAGACCCGACGGAGAGGGGGACCCAGTACTTC; J gene: TRBJ2-5; V gene: TRBV6-5; D gene: -; clone size: -